These 14 T cell receptor beta chains came from one sample sequenced in a study of blood T cell repertoires in COVID-19. Libraries were prepared by immunoSEQ multiplex PCR; TCRdb keeps only in-frame clonotypes and omits some of them. The sample consists of approximately 430,000 clones, roughly 88% of them appearing once. The sample comprised peripheral blood. Receptor source: a woman aged 30 to 39 with active or convalescent COVID-19.

The V call is TRBV21-1, the J call TRBJ1-5; TRBD1 is the table's D call and was not checked against the DNA. TRBV21-1 is a documented pseudogene. The CDR3 extends over 20 amino acids. The CDR3 nucleotides are TGTGCCAGCACCGGACAGGGGGAGATTTTGCTTATAGCCGGCAATCAGCCCCAGCATTTT. Protein: CASTGQGEILLIAGNQPQHF.

The chain has TRBV4-1 and TRBJ2-2; no definite D call. The CDR3 loop spans 14 amino acids. The germline V gene encodes CDR1 MGHRA and CDR2 YSYEKL. Trimming removed 1 base at V and 4 bases at J, with 7 bases between. The CDR3 is CASSQAVPTGELFF. The CDR3 DNA follows: TGCGCCAGCAGCCAAGCGGTGCCCACCGGGGAGCTGTTTTTT.

The V call is TRBV19, the J call TRBJ2-1; TRBD2 might be the D (6 bases). This CDR3 spans 14 amino acids. V was trimmed by 7 bases and J by 3 bases, leaving 13 bases between them. Germline V gives CDR1 LNHDA, CDR2 SQIVND (reference sequence). CDR3 residues: CASTGGTYYNEQFF. CDR3 bases: TGTGCCAGTACCGGCGGGACCTACTACAATGAGCAGTTCTTC.

This clone has just a few counts. The chain has TRBV19 and TRBJ2-7, with TRBD1 identical over 7 bases. This CDR3 region has 14 residues. Losses at the gene ends were 8 bases for V and 2 bases for J; bases not matched to a gene: 9. The germline gives CDR1 LNHDA, CDR2 SQIVND (reference sequence). The DNA for the CDR3 is TGTGCCAGTCGAGACAGGGTCAATACCTACGAGCAGTACTTC. It encodes CASRDRVNTYEQYF. The full variable domain, with the rest looked up from reference TRBV19 and TRBJ2-7, is DGGITQSPKYLFRKEGQNVTLSCEQNLNHDAMYWYRQDPGQGLRLIYYSQIVNDFQKGDIAEGYSVSREKKESFPLTVTSAQKNPTAFYLCASRDRVNTYEQYFGPGTRLTVT.

The chain combines TRBV11-2 with TRBJ2-7; no clear D. In germline, CDR1 is SGHAT, CDR2 FQNNGV. There are 14 residues in the CDR3. Deletions cut 3 bases from V and 2 bases from J, with 11 bases between. The CDR3 sequence is CASSFPVRTYEQYF. In nucleotides, the CDR3 is TGTGCCAGCAGCTTTCCGGTGAGGACCTACGAGCAGTACTTC.

The J gene is TRBJ1-4, the V gene TRBV7-9; unclear D gene. Germline loops: CDR1 SEHNR, CDR2 FQNEAQ (reference sequence). The CDR3 has 15 residues. V was pared by 5 bases and J by 3 bases, with 13 bases between. CDR3 sequence (DNA): TGTGCCAGCAGCCAACCGGGGAACGCTAATGAAAAACTGTTTTTT. It specifies CASSQPGNANEKLFF.

Only one count was recorded for this clone. V gene TRBV10-3 combines with J gene TRBJ2-7; D might be TRBD1 (5 bases). Trimming removed 7 bases from V and 6 bases from J, with 13 bases in between. This CDR3 is 12 amino acids long. Germline V CDR1 and CDR2: ENHRY, SYGVKD. Here the CDR3 DNA reads TGTGCCATCAATAGGGGTACGGGCGAGCAGTACTTC. It yields the protein CAINRGTGEQYF.

As concerns this clone: Germline and junction disagree at one end, which may indicate a read error. This chain connects TRBV29-1 to TRBJ2-3, with TRBD2 as a possible D gene (6 bases). The length of the CDR3 is 15 residues. Germline loops: CDR1 SQVTM, CDR2 ANQGSEA. The CDR3 sequence: CSVEGLARSTDTQYF. DNA for the CDR3: TGCAGCGTCGAAGGGCTAGCGAGAAGCACAGATACGCAGTATTTT.

This clone was detected a few times. The genes are TRBV28 and TRBJ1-4, with a possible D match to TRBD1 (5 bases). This CDR3 region has 13 residues. The V end was cut by 5 bases, the J end by 12 bases, with 16 bases between. CDR1 is MDHEN, CDR2 SYDVKM, per germline. The CDR3 nucleotides are TGTGCCAGCAGTCTTGACACGCCGGGGGAACTGTTTTTT. Encoded protein: CASSLDTPGELFF.

The chain links TRBV27 to TRBJ1-6; D not resolved. The CDR3 is 14 amino acids. CDR1 and CDR2 (germline): MNHEY, SMNVEV (reference sequence). V lost 2 bases and J 9 bases, leaving 11 bases between the germline ends. This CDR3 reads CASSLGGSSSPLHF. The CDR3 DNA sequence: TGTGCCAGCAGTTTAGGCGGATCGAGTTCACCCCTCCACTTT.

The chain links TRBV10-3 to TRBJ1-2; D uncertain. The germline gives CDR1 ENHRY, CDR2 SYGVKD. The CDR3 consists of 13 residues. Trimming took off 10 bases at V and 0 bases at J, with 12 bases between the two ends. The CDR3 DNA is TGTGCCACAACAGAAGTAGCTAACTATGGCTACACCTTC. Translating it yields CATTEVANYGYTF.

J is TRBJ1-4 and V is TRBV5-4; D not certain. With 4 bases removed from V and 8 bases from J, the gap between germline ends came to 12 bases. The germline V gene encodes CDR1 SGHNT and CDR2 YYREEE (reference sequence). CDR3 length equals 13 residues. The CDR3 loop reads CASSLTTREKLFF. In DNA, the CDR3 is TGTGCCAGCAGCCTTACCACGAGAGAAAAACTGTTTTTT.

The genes are TRBV28 and TRBJ2-7; D is unclear. The V and J ends lost 3 bases and 3 bases respectively, with 12 bases between them. The CDR3 is 14 residues long. Per germline, CDR1 MDHEN and CDR2 SYDVKM. The CDR3 reads CASSLRQTDYEQYF. Written as DNA, the CDR3 is TGTGCCAGCAGTTTGAGGCAGACCGACTACGAGCAGTACTTC.

This clone has more than one count but fewer than ten. The V and J genes are TRBV6-2 or TRBV6-3 and TRBJ2-2, with 10 bases identical to TRBD2. Unmatched junction bases numbered 7, after V lost 3 bases and J lost 3 bases. This CDR3 contains 17 residues. Germline lookup yields CDR1 MNHEY and CDR2 SVGEGT. Here the CDR3 DNA reads TGTGCCAGCAGTTATCTGTCTAGCGGGGGATACACCGGGGAGCTGTTTTTT. It encodes CASSYLSSGGYTGELFF.